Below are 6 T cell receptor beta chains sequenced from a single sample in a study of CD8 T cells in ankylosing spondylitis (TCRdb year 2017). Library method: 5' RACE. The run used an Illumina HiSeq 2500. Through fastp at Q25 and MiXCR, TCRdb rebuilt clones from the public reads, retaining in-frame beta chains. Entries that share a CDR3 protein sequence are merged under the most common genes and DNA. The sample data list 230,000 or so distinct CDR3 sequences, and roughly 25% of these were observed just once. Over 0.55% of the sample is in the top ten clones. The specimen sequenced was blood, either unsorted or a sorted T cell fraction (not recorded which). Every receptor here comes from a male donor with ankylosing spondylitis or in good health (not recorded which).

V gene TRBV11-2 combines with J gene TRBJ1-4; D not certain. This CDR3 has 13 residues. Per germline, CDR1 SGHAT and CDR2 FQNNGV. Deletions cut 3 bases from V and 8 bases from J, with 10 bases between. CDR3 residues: CASSFSRAEKLFF. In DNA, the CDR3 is TGTGCCAGCAGCTTTAGTAGGGCCGAAAAACTGTTTTTT.

CDR3 residues: CSVERGLAETQYF. Here the CDR3 DNA reads TGCAGCGTTGAAAGGGGACTAGCGGAGACCCAGTACTTC. This chain links TRBV29-1 with TRBJ2-5, with 10 nucleotides matching TRBD2. J was trimmed by 5 bases and V by 2 bases; bases with no gene match: 2. CDR1 is SQVTM and CDR2 is ANQGSEA in the germline V gene. The CDR3 is made up of 13 amino acids.

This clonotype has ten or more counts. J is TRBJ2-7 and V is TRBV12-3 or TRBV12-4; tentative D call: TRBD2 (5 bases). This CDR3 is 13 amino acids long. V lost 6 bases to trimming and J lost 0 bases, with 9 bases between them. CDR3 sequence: CASSREFSYEQYF. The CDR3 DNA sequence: TGTGCCAGCAGCCGGGAATTCTCCTACGAGCAGTACTTC.

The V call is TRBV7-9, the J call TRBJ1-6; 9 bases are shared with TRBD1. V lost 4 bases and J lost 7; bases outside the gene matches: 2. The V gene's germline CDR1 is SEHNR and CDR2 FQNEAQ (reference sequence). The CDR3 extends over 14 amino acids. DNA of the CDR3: TGTGCCAGCAGCTCTACAGGGGGCAATTCACCCCTCCACTTT. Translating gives CASSSTGGNSPLHF. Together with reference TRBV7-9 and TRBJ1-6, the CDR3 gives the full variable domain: DTGVSQNPRHKITKRGQNVTFRCDPISEHNRLYWYRQTLGQGPEFLTYFQNEAQLEKSRLLSDRFSAERPKGSFSTLEIQRTEQGDSAMYLCASSSTGGNSPLHFGNGTRLTVT.

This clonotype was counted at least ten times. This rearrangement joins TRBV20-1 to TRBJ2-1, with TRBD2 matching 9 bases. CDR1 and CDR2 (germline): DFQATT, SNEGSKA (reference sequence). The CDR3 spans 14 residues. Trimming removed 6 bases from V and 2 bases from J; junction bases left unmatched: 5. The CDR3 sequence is CSALTSGAYNEQFF. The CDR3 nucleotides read TGCAGTGCCCTGACTAGCGGTGCCTACAATGAGCAGTTCTTC.

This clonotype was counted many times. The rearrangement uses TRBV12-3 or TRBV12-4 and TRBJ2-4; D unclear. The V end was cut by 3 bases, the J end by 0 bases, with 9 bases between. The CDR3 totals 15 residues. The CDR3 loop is CASSFFGIAKNIQYF. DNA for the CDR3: TGTGCCAGCAGTTTCTTCGGAATAGCCAAAAACATTCAGTACTTC.